A single sample is the source of the 23 T cell receptor beta chains below, sequenced in a study of cytomegalovirus exposure and HLA in healthy donors. The PCR made use of 60 Vbeta and 13 Jbeta primers. Measured with immunoSEQ multiplex PCR; TCRdb has only the in-frame clones, and not every one. The sample lists about 250,000 clones; roughly 81% were seen once. Sequencing was carried out using PBMCs. Source of these receptors: a girl between 2 and 10 years old in good health and CMV-seronegative.

This clone was picked up one time. The J gene is TRBJ1-2, the V gene TRBV4-1, with D uncertain. The CDR3 is 14 residues long. The V gene's germline CDR1 is MGHRA and CDR2 YSYEKL. V shed 1 base and J shed 0 bases, with 6 bases lying between them. The CDR3 here is CASSQGIPNYGYTF. CDR3 in DNA: TGCGCCAGCAGCCAAGGTATCCCTAACTATGGCTACACCTTC.

The chain uses TRBV7-9 and TRBJ1-1, with 8 nucleotides matching TRBD1. V dropped 5 bases and J dropped 1; count of bases not matched to a gene: 15. Germline V gene data show CDR1 as SEHNR and CDR2 as FQNEAQ (reference sequence). The CDR3 has 18 residues. The CDR3: CASSRSSGGGKRNTEAFF. In DNA form, the CDR3 reads TGTGCCAGCAGCCGGAGCTCAGGGGGCGGTAAAAGGAACACTGAAGCTTTCTTT.

CDR3 sequence (DNA): TGTGCCAGCAGCCCCAGCGGTAATGAAAAACTGTTTTTT. It yields the protein CASSPSGNEKLFF. The chain couples TRBV21-1 to TRBJ1-4. TRBV21-1 is given as a pseudogene. There are 13 residues in the CDR3.

With respect to this clone: A junction boundary mismatches the germline segment, possibly from a read error. The chain is built from TRBV27 and TRBJ2-1; the D gene is possibly TRBD2 (7 bases). The CDR3 sequence is 16 residues long. Germline V gene sequence: CDR1 MNHEY, CDR2 SMNVEV (reference sequence). For the CDR3, the DNA is TGTGCCAGCGGTTTATTAGGGGGGGCAAAGGCCCATGAGCAGTTCTTC. This encodes CASGLLGGAKAHEQFF.

The chain has TRBV7-9 and TRBJ2-7, with TRBD2 matching over 11 bases. The CDR3 loop spans 15 amino acids. The germline V gene encodes CDR1 SEHNR and CDR2 FQNEAQ (reference sequence). V shed 4 bases, J shed 5 bases, and the junction held 7 bases outside the gene matches. This CDR3 reads CASSWETSGTDEQYF. The CDR3, as DNA: TGTGCCAGCAGCTGGGAGACTAGCGGGACTGACGAGCAGTACTTC.

The gene calls are TRBV19 and TRBJ2-1; 11 nucleotides match TRBD2. The CDR3 is 15 amino acids. Germline lookup yields CDR1 LNHDA and CDR2 SQIVND (reference sequence). V shed 10 bases, J shed 8 bases, and the junction held 13 bases outside the gene matches. CDR3 DNA: TGTGCCACCTCGGGACTAGCGGCCATGGAGGATGAGCAGTTCTTC. Translation gives CATSGLAAMEDEQFF.

The V call is TRBV7-9, the J call TRBJ1-2; 8 bases map to TRBD1. With V trimmed by 4 bases and J by 5 bases, 9 bases remained unmatched. The CDR3 sequence is 15 residues long. Germline CDR1 and CDR2: SEHNR and FQNEAQ (reference sequence). The CDR3 reads CASSSDRVLRYGYTF. The CDR3 DNA reads as TGTGCCAGCAGCTCGGACAGGGTCCTTAGGTATGGCTACACCTTC.

The rearrangement links TRBV5-1 to TRBJ2-2, with 10 positions matching TRBD2. Germline loops: CDR1 SGHRS, CDR2 YFSETQ. The trim removed 0 bases at V and 4 bases at J, leaving 3 bases unmatched. CDR3 length: 16 residues. The CDR3 DNA is TGCGCCAGCAGCTTGGCTAGCGGGAGTGGCACCGGGGAGCTGTTTTTT. Translation: CASSLASGSGTGELFF.

The chain is built from TRBV21-1 and TRBJ1-1; the tabulated D call, TRBD1, remains unverified against the DNA. TRBV21-1 is recorded as a pseudogene. CDR3 size: 15 residues. CDR3 coding DNA: TGTGCCAGCAGCATTAACAGGGGAAGCGGCACTGAAGCTTTCTTT. Its translation: CASSINRGSGTEAFF.

The chain uses TRBV10-1 and TRBJ2-7; 7 nucleotides line up with TRBD2. The trim removed 5 bases at V and 5 bases at J, leaving 12 bases unmatched. The CDR3 runs to 15 residues. Germline CDR1 WNHNN, CDR2 SYGVQD (reference sequence). The CDR3 is CASSKGTSARDEQYF. CDR3 DNA: TGCGCCAGCAGTAAAGGAACTAGCGCGCGCGACGAGCAGTACTTC.

The gene calls are TRBV9 and TRBJ2-3; D is possibly TRBD2 (6 bases). Germline V lookup: CDR1 SGDLS, CDR2 YYNGEE. The CDR3 is 15 amino acids. V dropped 1 base and J dropped 3 bases, with 12 bases sitting between them. CDR3 sequence reads: CASSVSGGWTDTQYF. CDR3 coding DNA: TGTGCCAGCAGCGTATCTGGAGGGTGGACAGATACGCAGTATTTT.

The rearrangement links TRBV2 to TRBJ1-1; 8 bases line up with TRBD1. The CDR3 is made up of 14 amino acids. J gave up 1 base and V 5 bases, and 3 bases lay outside the gene matches. Germline V gene lookup returns CDR1 SNHLY and CDR2 FYNNEI. CDR3 residues: CASSRTGRNTEAFF. For the CDR3, the DNA is TGTGCCAGCAGTCGGACAGGGAGGAACACTGAAGCTTTCTTT.

This clone was seen more than once but under ten times. V gene TRBV4-1 combines with J gene TRBJ2-2; 7 nucleotides agree with TRBD2. The CDR3 sequence is 14 residues long. CDR1 is MGHRA, CDR2 YSYEKL, per germline. V lost 1 base to trimming and J lost 9 bases; unmatched junction nucleotides: 5. The CDR3 protein is CASSQAGEGWELFF. The CDR3 DNA follows: TGCGCCAGCAGCCAAGCGGGGGAGGGGTGGGAGCTGTTTTTT.

The chain employs TRBV5-1 and TRBJ2-2; tentative D call: TRBD1 (7 bases). The ends were cut back, 7 bases at V and 5 bases at J, with 18 bases in the middle. Germline V CDR1 and CDR2: SGHRS, YFSETQ. The CDR3 spans 15 residues. The CDR3 region has the DNA TGCGCCAGCTCCCTAGCGAGGGGGCAAACCGGGGAGCTGTTTTTT. Its translation: CASSLARGQTGELFF. The complete variable domain, with remaining parts taken from reference TRBV5-1 and TRBJ2-2, reads KAGVTQTPRYLIKTRGQQVTLSCSPISGHRSVSWYQQTPGQGLQFLFEYFSETQRNKGNFPGRFSGRQFSNSRSEMNVSTLELGDSALYLCASSLARGQTGELFFGEGSRLTVL.

This clone has more than one count but fewer than ten. The gene calls are TRBV9 and TRBJ2-5, with 10 bases aligning to TRBD2. The CDR3 has 14 amino acids. Germline CDR1 is SGDLS and CDR2 is YYNGEE. Trimming removed 4 bases from V and 5 bases from J; junction bases left unmatched: 5. This CDR3 reads CASSSGLAMETQYF. The CDR3 coding sequence is TGTGCCAGCAGCTCGGGACTAGCGATGGAGACCCAGTACTTC.

This clone was observed a single time. The V and J genes are TRBV4-2 and TRBJ2-7; D remains unclear. CDR1 and CDR2 from the germline V gene are LGHNA and YNFKEQ. This CDR3 comprises 13 residues. Trimming left V 0 bases short and J 4 bases short, with 7 bases between. CDR3 residues: CASSQDSWYEQYF. The DNA for the CDR3 is TGTGCCAGCAGCCAAGATAGCTGGTACGAGCAGTACTTC.

The chain uses TRBV4-1 and TRBJ1-2; 11 bases are shared with TRBD1. V gave up 6 bases and J gave up 7 bases; unmatched junction bases: 13. This CDR3 spans 16 amino acids. The germline gives CDR1 MGHRA, CDR2 YSYEKL. CDR3 bases: TGCGCCAGCAGTCTAACTCCGGGACAGGGGGTATCTGGCTACACCTTC. It translates to CASSLTPGQGVSGYTF.

CDR3 nucleotides: TGTGCCAGCAGTTCCCGGGACACTTCTCGCTTCCTAGAGCAGTTCTTC. Translating it yields CASSSRDTSRFLEQFF. The V and J genes are TRBV27 and TRBJ2-1; maybe TRBD1 (6 bases). Deletions cut 4 bases from V and 10 bases from J, with 23 bases between. Germline CDR1 and CDR2: MNHEY and SMNVEV (reference sequence). The CDR3 covers 16 residues.

The V call is TRBV5-5, the J call TRBJ2-7; TRBD1 matches 12 bases. Germline V gene data show CDR1 as SGHKS and CDR2 as YYEKEE (reference sequence). The V gene end was trimmed by 3 bases and the J gene end by 2 bases; junction bases not matched to a gene: 3. This CDR3 is 15 amino acids long. The CDR3 nucleotides are TGTGCCAGCAGCTGGGGACAGGGGGCCCCCTACGAGCAGTACTTC. Translating gives CASSWGQGAPYEQYF.

This clone has just a few counts. The genes are TRBV27 and TRBJ1-3, with 9 bases lining up with TRBD1. This CDR3 spans 16 amino acids. J lost 4 bases, V lost 0 bases, and 4 bases had no gene match. CDR1 MNHEY and CDR2 SMNVEV come from the germline V gene (reference sequence). CDR3 protein: CASSLSGTGPGNTIYF. The CDR3 DNA is TGTGCCAGCAGTTTATCGGGGACAGGGCCAGGAAACACCATATATTTT.

CDR3 region: CASSVGGQGATDTQYF. The DNA of the CDR3 is TGTGCCAGCAGCGTAGGGGGACAGGGGGCCACAGATACGCAGTATTTT. The chain links TRBV9 to TRBJ2-3, with 12 bases matching TRBD1. The CDR3 loop spans 16 amino acids. Trimming at V came to 0 bases and at J to 2 bases, leaving 1 base not matched to a gene. Germline-derived CDR1 and CDR2 are SGDLS and YYNGEE.

The chain is built from TRBV5-4 and TRBJ2-7, with 8 bases lining up with TRBD2. Germline V gene data show CDR1 as SGHNT and CDR2 as YYREEE (reference sequence). CDR3 length: 15 residues. V shed 0 bases, J shed 2 bases, and the junction held 4 bases outside the gene matches. The CDR3 spells CASSLGTSKPYEQYF. Here the CDR3 DNA reads TGTGCCAGCAGCTTGGGGACTAGCAAGCCCTACGAGCAGTACTTC.

This clone occurred once. The J gene is TRBJ1-5, the V gene TRBV5-1; 8 bases map to TRBD1. J gave up 6 bases and V 4 bases, and 12 bases lay outside the gene matches. Looked up from germline, CDR1 is SGHRS and CDR2 is YFSETQ. The CDR3 sequence is 16 residues long. The CDR3 loop is CASSPSSGQGAQPQHF. The DNA for the CDR3 is TGCGCCAGCAGCCCCAGTTCGGGGCAGGGGGCTCAGCCCCAGCATTTT.